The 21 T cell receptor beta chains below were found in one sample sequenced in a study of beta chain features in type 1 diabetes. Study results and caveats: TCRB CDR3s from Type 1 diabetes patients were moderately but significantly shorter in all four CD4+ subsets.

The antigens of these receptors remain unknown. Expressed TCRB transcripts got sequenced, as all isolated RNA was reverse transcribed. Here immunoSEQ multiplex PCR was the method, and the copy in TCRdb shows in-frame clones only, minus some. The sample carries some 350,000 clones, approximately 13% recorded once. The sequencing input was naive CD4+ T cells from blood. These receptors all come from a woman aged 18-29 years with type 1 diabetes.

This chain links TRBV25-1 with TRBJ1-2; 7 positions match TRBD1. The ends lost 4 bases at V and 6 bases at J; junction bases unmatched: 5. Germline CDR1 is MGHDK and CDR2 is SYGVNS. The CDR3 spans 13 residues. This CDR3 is CASSGAGGNGYTF. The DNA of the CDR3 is TGTGCCAGCAGTGGAGCAGGGGGGAATGGCTACACCTTC.

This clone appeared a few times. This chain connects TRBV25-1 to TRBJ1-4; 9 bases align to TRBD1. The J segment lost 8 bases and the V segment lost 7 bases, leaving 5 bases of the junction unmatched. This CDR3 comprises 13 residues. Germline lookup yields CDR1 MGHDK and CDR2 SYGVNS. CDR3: CASTGQGREKLFF. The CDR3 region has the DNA TGTGCCAGCACGGGACAGGGTCGGGAAAAACTGTTTTTT.

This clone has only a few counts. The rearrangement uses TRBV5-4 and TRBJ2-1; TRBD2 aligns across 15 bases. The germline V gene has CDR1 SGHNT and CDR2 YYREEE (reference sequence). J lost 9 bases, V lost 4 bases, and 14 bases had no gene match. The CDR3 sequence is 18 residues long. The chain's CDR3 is CASSRSRGLAGGLSEQFF. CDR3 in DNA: TGTGCCAGCAGCAGATCGAGGGGACTAGCGGGAGGACTGTCTGAGCAGTTCTTC.

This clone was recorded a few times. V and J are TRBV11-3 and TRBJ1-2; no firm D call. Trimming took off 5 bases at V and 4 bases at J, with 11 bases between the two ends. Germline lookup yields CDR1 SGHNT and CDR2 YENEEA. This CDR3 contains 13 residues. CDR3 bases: TGTGCCAGCAGCCCACTCTTCGGCTATGGCTACACCTTC. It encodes CASSPLFGYGYTF.

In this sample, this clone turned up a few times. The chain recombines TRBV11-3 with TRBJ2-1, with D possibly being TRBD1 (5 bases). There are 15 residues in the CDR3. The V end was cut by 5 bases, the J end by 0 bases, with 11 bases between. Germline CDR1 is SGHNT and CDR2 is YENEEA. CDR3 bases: TGTGCCAGCAGCCTTACAAGGGGCTCCTACAATGAGCAGTTCTTC. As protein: CASSLTRGSYNEQFF. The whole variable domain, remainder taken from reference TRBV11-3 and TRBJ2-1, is EAGVVQSPRYKIIEKKQPVAFWCNPISGHNTLYWYLQNLGQGPELLIRYENEEAVDDSQLPKDRFSAERLKGVDSTLKIQPAELGDSAVYLCASSLTRGSYNEQFFGPGTRLTVL.

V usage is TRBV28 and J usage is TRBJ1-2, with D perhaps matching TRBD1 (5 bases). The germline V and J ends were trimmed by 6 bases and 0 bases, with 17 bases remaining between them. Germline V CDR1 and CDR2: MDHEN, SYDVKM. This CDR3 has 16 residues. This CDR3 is CASSSSKDTTNYGYTF. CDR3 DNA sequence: TGTGCCAGCAGCTCCTCTAAGGACACCACTAACTATGGCTACACCTTC.

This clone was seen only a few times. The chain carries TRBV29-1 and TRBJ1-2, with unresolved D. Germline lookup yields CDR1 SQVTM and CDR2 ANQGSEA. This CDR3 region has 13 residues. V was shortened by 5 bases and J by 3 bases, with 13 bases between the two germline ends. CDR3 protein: CSVLREVDYGYTF. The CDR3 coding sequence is TGCAGCGTTTTGAGGGAGGTGGACTATGGCTACACCTTC. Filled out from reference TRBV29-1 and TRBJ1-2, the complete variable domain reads SAVISQKPSRDICQRGTSLTIQCQVDSQVTMMFWYRQQPGQSLTLIATANQGSEATYESGFVIDKFPISRPNLTFSTLTVSNMSPEDSSIYLCSVLREVDYGYTFGSGTRLTVV.

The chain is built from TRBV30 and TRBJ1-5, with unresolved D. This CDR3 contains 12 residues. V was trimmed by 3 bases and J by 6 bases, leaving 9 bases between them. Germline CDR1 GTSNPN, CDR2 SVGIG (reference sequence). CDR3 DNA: TGTGCCTGGAGAGCCCCCGGTCAGCCCCAGCATTTT. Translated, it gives CAWRAPGQPQHF.

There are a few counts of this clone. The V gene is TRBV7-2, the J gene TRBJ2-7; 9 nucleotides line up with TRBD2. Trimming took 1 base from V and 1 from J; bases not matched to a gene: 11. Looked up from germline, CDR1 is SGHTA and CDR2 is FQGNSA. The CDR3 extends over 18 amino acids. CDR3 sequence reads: CASSLDRLAGVPSYEQYF. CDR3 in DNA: TGTGCCAGCAGCTTAGATAGGTTAGCGGGAGTCCCTTCCTACGAGCAGTACTTC.

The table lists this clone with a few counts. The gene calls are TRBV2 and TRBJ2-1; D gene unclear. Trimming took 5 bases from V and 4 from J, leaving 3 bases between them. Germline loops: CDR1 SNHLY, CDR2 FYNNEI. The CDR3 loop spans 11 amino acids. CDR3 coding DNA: TGTGCCAGCAGTTCGTACAATGAGCAGTTCTTC. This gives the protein CASSSYNEQFF. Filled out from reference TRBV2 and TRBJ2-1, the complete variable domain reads EPEVTQTPSHQVTQMGQEVILRCVPISNHLYFYWYRQILGQKVEFLVSFYNNEISEKSEIFDDQFSVERPDGSNFTLKIRSTKLEDSAMYFCASSSYNEQFFGPGTRLTVL.

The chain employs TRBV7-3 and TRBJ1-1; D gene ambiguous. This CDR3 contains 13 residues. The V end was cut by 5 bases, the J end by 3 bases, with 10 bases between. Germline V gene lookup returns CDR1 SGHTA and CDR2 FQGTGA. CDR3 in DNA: TGTGCCAGCAGCACCTCAGAGGACACTGAAGCTTTCTTT. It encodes CASSTSEDTEAFF.

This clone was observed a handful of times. The CDR3, as DNA: TGTGCCAGCAGCGTAGTTATAGCGGGAGGTACAGATACGCAGTATTTT. It is translated as CASSVVIAGGTDTQYF. The chain couples TRBV9 to TRBJ2-3; 10 nucleotides match TRBD2. J lost 3 bases, V lost 0 bases, and 4 bases had no gene match. The CDR3 contains 16 residues. The V gene's germline CDR1 is SGDLS and CDR2 YYNGEE.

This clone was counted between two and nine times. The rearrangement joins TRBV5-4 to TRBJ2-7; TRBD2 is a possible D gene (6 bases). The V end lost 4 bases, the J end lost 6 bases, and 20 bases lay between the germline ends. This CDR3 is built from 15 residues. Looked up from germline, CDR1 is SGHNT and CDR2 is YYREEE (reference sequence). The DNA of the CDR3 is TGTGCCAGCAGCCGGGACTTGGCGGCTATCGGCGAGCAGTACGTC. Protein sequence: CASSRDLAAIGEQYV.

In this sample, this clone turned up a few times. The chain's CDR3 is CASTTPGQGSETQYF. CDR3 DNA sequence: TGTGCCAGCACCACACCGGGACAGGGTTCGGAGACCCAGTACTTC. The V and J genes are TRBV5-4 and TRBJ2-5; 9 positions agree with TRBD1. Germline V gene sequence: CDR1 SGHNT, CDR2 YYREEE (reference sequence). J gave up 5 bases and V 6 bases, and 11 bases lay outside the gene matches. The CDR3 runs 15 residues.

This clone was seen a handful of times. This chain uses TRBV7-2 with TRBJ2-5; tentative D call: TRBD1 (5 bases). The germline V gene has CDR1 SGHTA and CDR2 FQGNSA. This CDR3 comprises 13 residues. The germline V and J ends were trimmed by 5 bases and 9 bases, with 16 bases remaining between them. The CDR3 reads CASSTDSSRAQYF. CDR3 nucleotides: TGTGCCAGCAGCACCGACAGTTCTAGGGCCCAGTACTTC.

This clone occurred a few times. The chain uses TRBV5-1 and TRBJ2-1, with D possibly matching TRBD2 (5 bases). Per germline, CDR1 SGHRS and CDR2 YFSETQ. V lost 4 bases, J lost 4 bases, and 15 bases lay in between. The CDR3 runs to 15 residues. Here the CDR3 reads CASSRLTLSYNEQFF. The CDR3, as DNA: TGCGCCAGCAGCCGACTAACCCTATCTTACAATGAGCAGTTCTTC.

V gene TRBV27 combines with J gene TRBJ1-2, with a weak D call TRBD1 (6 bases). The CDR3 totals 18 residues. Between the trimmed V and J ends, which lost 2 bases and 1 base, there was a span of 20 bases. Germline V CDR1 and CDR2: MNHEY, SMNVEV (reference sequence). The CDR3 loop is CASSLRSGSTGYNYGYTF. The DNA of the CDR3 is TGTGCCAGCAGTTTAAGGTCAGGGTCGACAGGCTATAACTATGGCTACACCTTC.

In DNA form, the CDR3 reads TGCGCCAGCCCACAAGAGGGGGGGATTCATTCCGAGCAGTACGTC. Translation: CASPQEGGIHSEQYV. The chain links TRBV23-1 to TRBJ2-7, with a weak D call TRBD2 (7 bases). TRBV23-1 belongs to the ORF category, with a function that is uncertain. CDR3 length: 15 amino acids. Trimming took 8 bases from V and 6 from J, leaving 23 bases between them.

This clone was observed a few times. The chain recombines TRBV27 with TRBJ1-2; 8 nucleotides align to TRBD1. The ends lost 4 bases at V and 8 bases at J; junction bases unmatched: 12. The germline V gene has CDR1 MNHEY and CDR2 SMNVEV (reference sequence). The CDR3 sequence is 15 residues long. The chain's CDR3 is CASSSTGEVVGGYTF. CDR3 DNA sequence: TGTGCCAGCAGTTCGACAGGGGAGGTCGTGGGAGGCTACACCTTC.

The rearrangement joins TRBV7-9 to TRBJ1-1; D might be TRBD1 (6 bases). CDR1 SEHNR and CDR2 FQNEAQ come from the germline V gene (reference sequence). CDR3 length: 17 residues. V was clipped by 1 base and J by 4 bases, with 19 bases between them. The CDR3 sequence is CASSLGQGMSRVTEAFF. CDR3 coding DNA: TGTGCCAGCAGCTTAGGGCAGGGGATGAGCAGGGTCACTGAAGCTTTCTTT.

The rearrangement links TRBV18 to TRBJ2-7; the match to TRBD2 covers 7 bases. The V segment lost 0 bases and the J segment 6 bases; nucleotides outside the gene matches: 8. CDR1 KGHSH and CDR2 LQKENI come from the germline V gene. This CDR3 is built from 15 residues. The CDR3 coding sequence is TGTGCCAGCTCACCACCGTTGGCGGGAGCTAGCGAGCAGTACTTC. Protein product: CASSPPLAGASEQYF.